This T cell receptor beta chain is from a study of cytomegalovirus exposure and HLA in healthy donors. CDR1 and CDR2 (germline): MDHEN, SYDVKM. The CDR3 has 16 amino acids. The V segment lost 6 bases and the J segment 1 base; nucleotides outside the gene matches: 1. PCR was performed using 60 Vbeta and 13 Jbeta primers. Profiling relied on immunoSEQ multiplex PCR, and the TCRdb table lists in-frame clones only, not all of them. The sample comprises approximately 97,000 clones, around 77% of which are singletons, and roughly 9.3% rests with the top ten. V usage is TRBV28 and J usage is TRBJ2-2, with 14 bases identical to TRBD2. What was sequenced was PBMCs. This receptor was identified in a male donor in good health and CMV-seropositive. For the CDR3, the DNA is TGTGCCAGCAGAGGGACTAGCGGGAGGAACACCGGGGAGCTGTTTTTT. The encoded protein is CASRGTSGRNTGELFF.